This entry is about one T cell receptor beta chain. The antigen is undetermined. This entry belongs to a study of cytomegalovirus exposure and HLA in healthy donors. Study-wide findings and caveats: According to a subsequent analysis, TCR clusters from the first cohort were inclined to appear together in the roughly 120 validation repertoires. Many donors shared some public TCRs, even though most TCR sequences were rare. Three of the chains that were CMV-associated were confirmed in vitro to be specific for CMV antigens.

J was trimmed by 15 bases and V by 0 bases; bases with no gene match: 4. CDR3 length equals 13 residues. Germline loops: CDR1 LGHNA, CDR2 YSLEER. Libraries were prepared by immunoSEQ multiplex PCR; TCRdb keeps only in-frame clonotypes and omits some of them. The table records around 20,000 clones, around 97% of them present only once. The J gene is TRBJ2-1, the V gene TRBV4-3, with 11 bases aligning to TRBD2. This TCR was recovered from a man aged 25 to 40 in good health and CMV-seropositive. The sequencing input was PBMCs. Here the CDR3 DNA reads TGCGCCAGCAGCCAAGATGCTAGCGGGAGGTTGTTCTTC. Protein sequence: CASSQDASGRLFF.